This T cell receptor (beta chain) came from a study of cytomegalovirus exposure and HLA in healthy donors. The PCR contained 60 Vbeta and 13 Jbeta primers. TCRdb's table, derived via immunoSEQ multiplex PCR, lists solely in-frame clones and lacks some. The sample records 130,000 or so clones, approximately 80% being singletons. The CDR3 extends over 13 amino acids. Germline V gene lookup returns CDR1 SQVTM and CDR2 ANQGSEA. Trimming removed 6 bases from V and 11 bases from J; junction bases left unmatched: 8. The receptor was derived from a young woman in good health and CMV-seronegative. V usage is TRBV29-1 and J usage is TRBJ2-1; 12 positions match TRBD2. Material: PBMCs. The CDR3 spells CSVPGTSGPQQFF. The CDR3 DNA is TGCAGCGTCCCCGGGACTAGCGGGCCACAGCAGTTCTTC.